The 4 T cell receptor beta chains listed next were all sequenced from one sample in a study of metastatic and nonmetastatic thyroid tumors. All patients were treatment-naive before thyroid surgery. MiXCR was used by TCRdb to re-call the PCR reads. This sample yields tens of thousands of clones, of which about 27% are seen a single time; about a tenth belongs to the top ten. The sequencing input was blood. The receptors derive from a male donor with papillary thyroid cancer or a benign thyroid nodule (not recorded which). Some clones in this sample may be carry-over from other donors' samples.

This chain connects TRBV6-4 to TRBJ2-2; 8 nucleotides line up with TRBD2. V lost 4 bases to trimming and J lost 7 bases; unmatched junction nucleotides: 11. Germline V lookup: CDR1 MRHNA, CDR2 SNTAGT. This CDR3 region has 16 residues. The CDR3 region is CASSAHAGGESGELFF. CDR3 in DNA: TGTGCCAGCAGTGCCCATGCGGGGGGCGAGAGCGGGGAGCTGTTTTTT.

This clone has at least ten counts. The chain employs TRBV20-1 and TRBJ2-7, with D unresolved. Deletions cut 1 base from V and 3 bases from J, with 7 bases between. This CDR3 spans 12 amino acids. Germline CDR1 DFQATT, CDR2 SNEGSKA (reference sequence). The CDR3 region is CSARVENYEQYF. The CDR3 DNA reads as TGCAGTGCTAGAGTGGAGAACTACGAGCAGTACTTC.

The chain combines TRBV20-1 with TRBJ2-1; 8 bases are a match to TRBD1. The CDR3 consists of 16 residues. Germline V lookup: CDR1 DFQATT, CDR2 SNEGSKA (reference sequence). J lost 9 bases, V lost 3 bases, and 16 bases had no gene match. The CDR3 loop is CSASIQHRTGNGEQFF. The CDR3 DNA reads TGCAGTGCTAGTATCCAACACCGGACAGGGAATGGTGAGCAGTTCTTC.

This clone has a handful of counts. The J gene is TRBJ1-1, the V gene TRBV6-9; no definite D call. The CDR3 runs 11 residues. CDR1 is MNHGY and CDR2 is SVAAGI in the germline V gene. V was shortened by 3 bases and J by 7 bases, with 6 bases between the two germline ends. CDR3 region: CASSYRGEAFF. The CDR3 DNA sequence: TGTGCCAGCAGTTACCGTGGTGAAGCTTTCTTT.